The present T cell receptor (beta chain) was sequenced within a study of blood T cell repertoires in COVID-19. This CDR3 comprises 14 residues. Germline trimming cut 5 bases from V and 8 bases from J; bases unmatched to any gene: 3. Germline V CDR1 and CDR2: SEHNR, FQNEAQ (reference sequence). Per the authors' pipeline: Scientists estimated how many nucleated cells there were by amplifying reference gene primers. The table came from immunoSEQ multiplex PCR; TCRdb's copy has only in-frame clones and leaves some out. V and J calls and clone size follow that table, whereas D and trimming were derived from the DNA. This table holds 240,000 or so clones, approximately 82% found once.

This clonotype originated in a woman aged 80 or over with acute or convalescent COVID-19. The sequencing input was peripheral blood. The rearrangement joins TRBV7-9 to TRBJ2-1, with 13 bases identical to TRBD2. The chain's CDR3 is CASSRLAGGDEQFF. The CDR3 nucleotides are TGTGCCAGCAGCCGACTAGCGGGGGGTGATGAGCAGTTCTTC. The whole variable domain, remainder taken from reference TRBV7-9 and TRBJ2-1, is DTGVSQNPRHKITKRGQNVTFRCDPISEHNRLYWYRQTLGQGPEFLTYFQNEAQLEKSRLLSDRFSAERPKGSFSTLEIQRTEQGDSAMYLCASSRLAGGDEQFFGPGTRLTVL.